The subject of this entry is one TCR beta chain. Its cognate antigen is unknown. The length of the CDR3 is 16 residues. V trimming: 8 bases; J trimming: 0 bases; junction bases outside the gene matches: 4. Full-length variable regions came from constant-region reverse primers plus semi-nested Nested Universal Primer A PCR. From the 5' RACE reads, TCRdb called clonotypes with MiXCR, one entry per CDR3 protein. The repertoire holds tens of thousands of distinct CDR3 sequences, with 22% as singletons. Tregs were sorted as CD4+CD25+CD127-/low cells. The study, taken as a whole, reports: The larger-cohort validation was restricted to a single TCR beta V-J rearrangement rather than whole repertoires.

The sample comprised Tregs sorted from a lymph node. This rearrangement joins TRBV12-3 or TRBV12-4 to TRBJ2-6; 10 bases are shared with TRBD1. This sequence originates from a female donor with breast cancer. For the CDR3, the DNA is TGTGCCAGCGGGACAGGGGACCACTCTGGGGCCAACGTCCTGACTTTC. It translates to CASGTGDHSGANVLTF.